The 3 T cell receptor beta chains in this list originate from one sample, sequenced in a study of cytotoxic CD8 clonotypes in ibrutinib-treated CLL. Clones were sequenced by immunoSEQ multiplex PCR, and TCRdb holds only the in-frame ones, with some missing. The table has some 46,000 clones, roughly three quarters seen once. The sample in question was PBMCs, obtained after 12 months of ibrutinib treatment. Source of these receptors: a human donor with chronic lymphocytic leukemia.

The chain couples TRBV6-1 to TRBJ2-2; D is perhaps TRBD1 (5 bases). The CDR3 totals 15 residues. V lost 8 bases and J 1 base, leaving 14 bases between the germline ends. Germline CDR1 is MNHNS and CDR2 is SASEGT. CDR3 bases: TGTGCCAGCCCCGCAGGGTTTTGGAACACCGGGGAGCTGTTTTTT. This codes for CASPAGFWNTGELFF.

This chain connects TRBV5-6 to TRBJ2-7, with 7 bases lining up with TRBD2. V dropped 4 bases and J dropped 3; count of bases not matched to a gene: 7. The CDR3 totals 14 residues. CDR1 and CDR2 (germline): SGHDT, YYEEEE. The CDR3 sequence: CASSEIGLGYEQYF. The CDR3 bases are TGTGCCAGCAGCGAGATTGGACTAGGCTACGAGCAGTACTTC.

This chain uses TRBV30 with TRBJ1-5, with a tentative D call TRBD1 (5 bases). V gave up 0 bases and J gave up 6 bases, with 12 bases separating them. Germline CDR1 and CDR2: GTSNPN and SVGIG (reference sequence). There are 14 residues in the CDR3. As DNA, the CDR3 is TGTGCCTGGAGTGTAGAAGGGGTAGCTCAGCCCCAGCATTTT. This translates into CAWSVEGVAQPQHF.